This T cell receptor beta chain was identified in a study of shared clonotypes between healthy human individuals. The study's findings and limits: An effect of sequencing depth on clonotype sharing among donors was expected.

Of note for this clone: Antigen specificity is unknown.

The data were produced by immunoSEQ multiplex PCR, yet TCRdb's version contains in-frame clones alone and is incomplete. The table shows a few million clones, with 80% to 95% occurring only once. V was trimmed by 5 bases and J by 2 bases, leaving 13 bases between them. Per germline, CDR1 SQVTM and CDR2 ANQGSEA. The length of the CDR3 is 13 residues. Sequencing was carried out using naive CD4+ T cells from PBMCs. Subset reported: CD45RA+ positively selected. V is TRBV29-1 and J is TRBJ2-7; D remains unclear. This TCR derives from a man aged 18-30 years in good health. Some clones in this sample may be carry-over from other donors' samples. The CDR3 nucleotides read TGCAGCGTTAGAGGTTTGGGCGCCTACGAGCAGTACTTC. Encoded protein: CSVRGLGAYEQYF.